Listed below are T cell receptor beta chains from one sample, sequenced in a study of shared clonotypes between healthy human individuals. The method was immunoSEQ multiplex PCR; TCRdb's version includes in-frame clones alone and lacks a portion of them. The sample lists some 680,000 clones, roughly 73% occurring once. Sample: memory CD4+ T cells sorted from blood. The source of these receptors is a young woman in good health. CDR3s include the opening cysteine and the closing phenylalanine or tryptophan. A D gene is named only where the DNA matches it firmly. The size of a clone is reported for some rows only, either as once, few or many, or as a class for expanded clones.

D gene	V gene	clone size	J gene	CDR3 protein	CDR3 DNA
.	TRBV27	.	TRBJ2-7	CASSFLAGEGEQYF	TGTGCCAGCAGTTTCCTGGCAGGGGAGGGCGAGCAGTACTTC
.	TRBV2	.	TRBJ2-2	CASSASWELFF	TGTGCCAGCAGTGCGAGCTGGGAGCTGTTTTTT
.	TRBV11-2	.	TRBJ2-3	CASSLVLTGSTDTQYF	TGTGCCAGCAGCTTAGTCCTGACTGGGAGCACAGATACGCAGTATTTT
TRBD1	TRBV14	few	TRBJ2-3	CASSLRQGADTQYF	TGTGCCAGCAGCCTAAGACAGGGGGCAGATACGCAGTATTTT
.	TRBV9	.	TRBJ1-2	CASSVDLQGWDGYTF	TGTGCCAGCAGCGTGGATCTACAGGGTTGGGATGGCTACACCTTC
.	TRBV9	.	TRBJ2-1	CASSVERARAVNEQFF	TGTGCCAGCAGCGTAGAGAGGGCCAGGGCCGTCAATGAGCAGTTCTTC
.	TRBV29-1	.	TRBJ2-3	CSVGVDYTDTQYF	TGCAGCGTTGGGGTGGACTACACAGATACGCAGTATTTT
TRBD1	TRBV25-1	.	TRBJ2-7	CASSEPRTGLYEQYF	TGTGCCAGCAGTGAACCCCGGACAGGGCTGTACGAGCAGTACTTC
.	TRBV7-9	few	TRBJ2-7	CASTRGREQYF	TGTGCCAGCACACGGGGGCGTGAGCAGTACTTC
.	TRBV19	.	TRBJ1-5	CASSIDSTGQTNQPQHF	TGTGCCAGTAGTATAGATTCGACAGGCCAAACTAATCAGCCCCAGCATTTT
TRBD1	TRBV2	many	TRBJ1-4	CASSDLGQGAF	TGTGCCAGCAGTGACCTGGGACAGGGCGCCTTT
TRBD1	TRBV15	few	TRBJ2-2	CATSRPHGATGTGGSGELFF	TGTGCCACCAGCAGACCCCACGGGGCGACCGGGACAGGGGGCAGCGGGGAGCTGTTTTTT
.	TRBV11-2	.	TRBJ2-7	CASSLVRGLEQYF	TGTGCCAGCAGCTTAGTTCGGGGGCTCGAGCAGTACTTC
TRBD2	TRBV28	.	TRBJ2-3	CASTTSGRVWDTDTQYF	TGTGCCAGCACGACTAGCGGGAGGGTCTGGGACACAGATACGCAGTATTTT
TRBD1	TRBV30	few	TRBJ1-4	CAWSGQGGEKLFF	TGTGCCTGGAGTGGTCAGGGGGGTGAAAAACTGTTTTTT
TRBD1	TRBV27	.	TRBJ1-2	CASRNPSATGLYGYTF	TGTGCCAGCAGGAATCCGTCCGCGACAGGGCTCTATGGCTACACCTTC
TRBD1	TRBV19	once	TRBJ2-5	CASSVTGGQQETQYF	TGTGCCAGTAGCGTGACAGGGGGCCAACAAGAGACCCAGTACTTC
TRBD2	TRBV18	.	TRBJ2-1	CASSPSSGRVGEQFF	TGTGCCAGCTCACCTTCGAGCGGGAGAGTCGGCGAGCAGTTCTTC
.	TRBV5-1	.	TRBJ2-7	CASSRHPGTVNYEQYF	TGCGCCAGCAGCCGACACCCCGGGACTGTTAACTACGAGCAGTACTTC
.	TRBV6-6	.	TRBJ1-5	CASSTGRNNQPQHF	TGTGCCAGCAGTACCGGACGGAACAATCAGCCCCAGCATTTT
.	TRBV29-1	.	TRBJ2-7	CSVGLSSYEQYF	TGCAGCGTTGGGCTCAGCTCCTACGAGCAGTACTTC
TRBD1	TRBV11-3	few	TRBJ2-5	CASSPNRGSAAQYF	TGTGCCAGCAGCCCCAACAGGGGGTCAGCGGCCCAGTACTTC
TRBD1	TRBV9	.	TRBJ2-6	CASSPRQGVSGANVLTF	TGTGCCAGCTCTCCGAGACAGGGGGTTTCTGGGGCCAACGTCCTGACTTTC
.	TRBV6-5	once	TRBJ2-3	CASTPGVRDTDTQYF	TGTGCCAGCACCCCAGGGGTAAGGGACACAGATACGCAGTATTTT
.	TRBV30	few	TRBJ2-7	CAWTGNYEQYF	TGTGCCTGGACAGGTAACTACGAGCAGTACTTC
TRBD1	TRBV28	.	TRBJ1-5	CASSLRQGGNQPQHF	TGTGCCAGCAGTCTAAGACAGGGGGGAAATCAGCCCCAGCATTTT
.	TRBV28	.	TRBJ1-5	CASRGSNNQPQHF	TGTGCCAGCCGGGGCTCCAACAATCAGCCCCAGCATTTT
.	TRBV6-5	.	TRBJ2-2	CASSYSKFTGELFF	TGTGCCAGCAGTTACTCGAAGTTTACCGGGGAGCTGTTTTTT
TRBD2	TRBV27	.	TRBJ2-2	CASSVRGTSGSAGELFF	TGTGCCAGCAGTGTCCGAGGGACTAGCGGGAGTGCCGGGGAGCTGTTTTTT
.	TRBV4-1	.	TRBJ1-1	CASSLRTVNTEAFF	TGCGCCAGCAGCTTACGGACGGTGAACACTGAAGCTTTCTTT
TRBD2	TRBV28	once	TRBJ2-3	CASRSTSGNTDTQYF	TGTGCCAGCAGATCGACTAGCGGGAACACAGATACGCAGTATTTT
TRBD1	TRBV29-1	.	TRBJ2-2	CSVYGTALTGELFF	TGCAGCGTCTACGGGACAGCTCTCACCGGGGAGCTGTTTTTT
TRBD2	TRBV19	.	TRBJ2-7	CASIPRSGLAGSYEQYF	TGTGCCAGTATCCCCCGGTCAGGCCTAGCGGGCTCCTACGAGCAGTACTTC
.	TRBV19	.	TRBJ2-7	CASSISLNTYEQYF	TGTGCCAGTAGTATATCTCTAAACACCTACGAGCAGTACTTC
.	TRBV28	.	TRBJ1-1	CASSTGRWGHTEAFF	TGTGCCAGCAGTACGGGACGGTGGGGTCACACTGAAGCTTTCTTT
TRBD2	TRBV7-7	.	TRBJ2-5	CASSHIGTRETQYF	TGTGCCAGCAGCCACATTGGGACTAGAGAGACCCAGTACTTC
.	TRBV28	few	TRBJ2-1	CASSLGGSSYNEQFF	TGTGCCAGCAGTTTAGGCGGTAGCTCCTACAATGAGCAGTTCTTC
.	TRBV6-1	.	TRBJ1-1	CASSVLRQGGTEAFF	TGTGCCAGCAGTGTCCTCCGCCAGGGAGGGACTGAAGCTTTCTTT
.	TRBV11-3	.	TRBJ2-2	CASSLDSQGTGELFF	TGTGCCAGCAGCTTAGATTCTCAGGGCACCGGGGAGCTGTTTTTT
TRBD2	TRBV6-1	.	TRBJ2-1	CASRTSGPYNEQFF	TGTGCCAGCAGGACTAGCGGGCCTTACAATGAGCAGTTCTTC
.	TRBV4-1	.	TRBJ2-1	CASSQEILFYNEQFF	TGCGCCAGCAGCCAAGAGATTCTCTTTTACAATGAGCAGTTCTTC
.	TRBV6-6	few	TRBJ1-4	CASSYSGRSNEKLFF	TGTGCCAGCAGTTACTCTGGCAGGTCTAATGAAAAACTGTTTTTT
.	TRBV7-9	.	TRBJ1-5	CASSPDRVSVNQPQHF	TGTGCCAGCAGCCCGGACAGAGTAAGCGTAAATCAGCCCCAGCATTTT
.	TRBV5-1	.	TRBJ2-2	CASSPGTLNTGELFF	TGCGCCAGCAGCCCCGGGACTTTGAACACCGGGGAGCTGTTTTTT
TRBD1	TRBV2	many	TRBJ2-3	CASSSQGTGWDTQYF	TGTGCCAGCAGTTCCCAAGGGACAGGGTGGGATACGCAGTATTTT
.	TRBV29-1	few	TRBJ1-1	CSVNRGRDAEAFF	TGCAGCGTCAATCGGGGCAGGGACGCTGAAGCTTTCTTT
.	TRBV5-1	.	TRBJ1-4	CASSLTGGNEKLFF	TGCGCCAGCAGCTTAACAGGCGGGAATGAAAAACTGTTTTTT
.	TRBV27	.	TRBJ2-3	CASSFGQSTDTQYF	TGTGCCAGCAGTTTCGGACAGAGCACAGATACGCAGTATTTT
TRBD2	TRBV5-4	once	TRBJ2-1	CASSLAAGEYNEQFF	TGTGCCAGCAGCTTGGCAGCGGGGGAATACAATGAGCAGTTCTTC
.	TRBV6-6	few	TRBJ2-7	CASSVMDRSYEQYF	TGTGCCAGCAGCGTCATGGACAGATCCTACGAGCAGTACTTC
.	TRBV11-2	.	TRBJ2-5	CASRPIQGPETQYF	TGTGCCAGCAGGCCGATACAGGGCCCAGAGACCCAGTACTTC